The entry that follows covers one TCR beta chain sequence. Its target is unknown. This record belongs to a study of CXCR3-negative and CXCR3-positive naive CD8 T cells. In preparing the TRB cDNA libraries, 5' RACE with UMI labels was used. From its re-call of the 5' RACE reads, TCRdb lists each CDR3 protein once, without DNA. This sample's table reports 85,000 to 130,000 distinct CDR3 sequences. Each CD8+ T cell subset was flow-sorted in triplicate. Every sort contained 300,000 cells. Phenotypically, naive CD8+ T cells corresponded to CD45RO-CCR7+CD27+CD95-. This CDR3 is built from 13 residues. Looked up from germline, CDR1 is SGHAT and CDR2 is FQNNGV. Whole-study results and caveats: Relative to CXCR3-negative naive cells, CXCR3-positive naive cells had more hydrophobic TRB CDR3s. The study found that naive CXCR3-negative and CXCR3-positive cells shared TRBV-TRBJ usage, while memory cells differed. Both naive subsets showed comparably high diversity, and memory CD8+ cells showed much lower diversity.

The receptor was derived from a human donor in good health. Some clones in this sample may be carry-over from other donors' samples. The gene calls are TRBV11-2 and TRBJ2-3. The material sequenced was naive CXCR3+ CD8+ T cells from blood. Noted subset: CD45RO-CCR7+CD27+CD95- naive CD8+ T cells expressing CXCR3 (TNR3+). The CDR3 sequence is CASSSLSTDTQYF.